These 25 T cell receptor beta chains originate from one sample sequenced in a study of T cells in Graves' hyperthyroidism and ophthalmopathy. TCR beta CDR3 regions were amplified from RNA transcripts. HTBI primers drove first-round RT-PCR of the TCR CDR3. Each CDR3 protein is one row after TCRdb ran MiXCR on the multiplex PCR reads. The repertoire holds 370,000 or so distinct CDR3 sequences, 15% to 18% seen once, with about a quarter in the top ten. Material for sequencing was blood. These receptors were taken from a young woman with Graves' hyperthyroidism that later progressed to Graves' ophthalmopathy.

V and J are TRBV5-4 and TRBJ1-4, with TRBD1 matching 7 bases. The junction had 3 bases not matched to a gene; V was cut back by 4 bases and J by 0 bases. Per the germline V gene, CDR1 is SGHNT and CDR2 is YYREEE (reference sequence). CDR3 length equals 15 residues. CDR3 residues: CASSRTGATNEKLFF. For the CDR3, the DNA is TGTGCCAGCAGCCGGACAGGTGCAACTAATGAAAAACTGTTTTTT.

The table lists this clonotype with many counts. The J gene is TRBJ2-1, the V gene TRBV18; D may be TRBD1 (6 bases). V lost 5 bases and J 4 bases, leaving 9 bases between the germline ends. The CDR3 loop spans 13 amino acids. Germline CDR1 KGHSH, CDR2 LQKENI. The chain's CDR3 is CASSSGQYNEQFF. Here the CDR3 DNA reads TGTGCCAGCTCATCAGGACAGTACAATGAGCAGTTCTTC.

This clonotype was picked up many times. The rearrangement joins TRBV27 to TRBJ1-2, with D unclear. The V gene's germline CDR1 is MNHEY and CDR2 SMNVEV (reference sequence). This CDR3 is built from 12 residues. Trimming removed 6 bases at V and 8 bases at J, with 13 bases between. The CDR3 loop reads CASRTLGRGYTF. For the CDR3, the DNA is TGTGCCAGCAGGACCCTCGGTCGGGGCTACACCTTC.

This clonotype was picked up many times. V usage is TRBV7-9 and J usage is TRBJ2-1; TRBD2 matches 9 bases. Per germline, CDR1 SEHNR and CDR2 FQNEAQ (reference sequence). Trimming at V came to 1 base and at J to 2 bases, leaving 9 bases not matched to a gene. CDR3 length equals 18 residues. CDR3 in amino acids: CASSLVVSGSVAYNEQFF. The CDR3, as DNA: TGTGCCAGCAGCTTAGTGGTTAGCGGGAGTGTTGCCTACAATGAGCAGTTCTTC. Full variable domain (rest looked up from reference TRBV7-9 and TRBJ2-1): DTGVSQNPRHKITKRGQNVTFRCDPISEHNRLYWYRQTLGQGPEFLTYFQNEAQLEKSRLLSDRFSAERPKGSFSTLEIQRTEQGDSAMYLCASSLVVSGSVAYNEQFFGPGTRLTVL.

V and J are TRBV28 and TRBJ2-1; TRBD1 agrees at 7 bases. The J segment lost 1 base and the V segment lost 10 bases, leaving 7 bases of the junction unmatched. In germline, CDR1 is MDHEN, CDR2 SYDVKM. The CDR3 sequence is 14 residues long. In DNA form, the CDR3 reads TGTGCCATCGAAACAGGGGCGTCCTACAATGAGCAGTTCTTC. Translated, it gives CAIETGASYNEQFF.

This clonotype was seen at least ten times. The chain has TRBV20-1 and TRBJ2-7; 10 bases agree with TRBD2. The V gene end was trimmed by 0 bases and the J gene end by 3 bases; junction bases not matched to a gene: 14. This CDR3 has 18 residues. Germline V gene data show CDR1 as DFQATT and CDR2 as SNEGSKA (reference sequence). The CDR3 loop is CSARDFDPEREGIYEQYF. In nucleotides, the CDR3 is TGCAGTGCTAGAGATTTCGACCCCGAGCGGGAGGGAATCTACGAGCAGTACTTC.

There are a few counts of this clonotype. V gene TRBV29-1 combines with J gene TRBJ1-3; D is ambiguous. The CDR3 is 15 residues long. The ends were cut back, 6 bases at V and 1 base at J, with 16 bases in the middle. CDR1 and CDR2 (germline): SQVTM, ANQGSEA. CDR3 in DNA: TGCAGCGTCGCTATTGACCTTTTTTCTGGAAACACCATATATTTT. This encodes CSVAIDLFSGNTIYF. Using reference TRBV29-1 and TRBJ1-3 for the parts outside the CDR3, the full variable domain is SAVISQKPSRDICQRGTSLTIQCQVDSQVTMMFWYRQQPGQSLTLIATANQGSEATYESGFVIDKFPISRPNLTFSTLTVSNMSPEDSSIYLCSVAIDLFSGNTIYFGEGSWLTVV.

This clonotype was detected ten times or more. The CDR3 protein is CASSKEQGEVAKNIQYF. The CDR3 coding sequence is TGTGCCAGCAGTAAAGAACAGGGCGAAGTGGCCAAAAACATTCAGTACTTC. V usage is TRBV2 and J usage is TRBJ2-4; possible D gene TRBD1, 6 bases. The CDR3 is made up of 17 amino acids. Germline V gene data show CDR1 as SNHLY and CDR2 as FYNNEI. V was shortened by 5 bases and J by 1 base, with 18 bases between the two germline ends.

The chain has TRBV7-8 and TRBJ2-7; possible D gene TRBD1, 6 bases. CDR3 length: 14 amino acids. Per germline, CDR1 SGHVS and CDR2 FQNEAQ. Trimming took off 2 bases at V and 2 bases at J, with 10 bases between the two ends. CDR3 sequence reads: CASSLISGAYEQYF. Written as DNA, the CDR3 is TGTGCCAGCAGCTTAATTTCAGGGGCCTACGAGCAGTACTTC.

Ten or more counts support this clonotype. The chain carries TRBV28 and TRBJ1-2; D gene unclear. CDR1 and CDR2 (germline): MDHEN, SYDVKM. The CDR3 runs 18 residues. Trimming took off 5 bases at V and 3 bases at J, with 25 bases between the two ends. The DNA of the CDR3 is TGTGCCAGCAGTCCCCGTCATGGTGCAATATGGGATGACTATGGCTACACCTTC. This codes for CASSPRHGAIWDDYGYTF.

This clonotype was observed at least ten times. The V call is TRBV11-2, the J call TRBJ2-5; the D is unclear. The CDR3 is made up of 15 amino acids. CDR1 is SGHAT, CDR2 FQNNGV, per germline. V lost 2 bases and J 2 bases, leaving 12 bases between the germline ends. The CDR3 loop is CASSLTSAPQETQYF. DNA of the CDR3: TGTGCCAGCAGCTTAACAAGTGCCCCACAAGAGACCCAGTACTTC.

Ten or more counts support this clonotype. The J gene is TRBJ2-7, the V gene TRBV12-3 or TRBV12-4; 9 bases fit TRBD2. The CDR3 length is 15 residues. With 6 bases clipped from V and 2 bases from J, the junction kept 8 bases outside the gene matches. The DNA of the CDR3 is TGTGCCAGCAGCCTAGGACTAGCGAGAACCTACGAGCAGTACTTC. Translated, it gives CASSLGLARTYEQYF.

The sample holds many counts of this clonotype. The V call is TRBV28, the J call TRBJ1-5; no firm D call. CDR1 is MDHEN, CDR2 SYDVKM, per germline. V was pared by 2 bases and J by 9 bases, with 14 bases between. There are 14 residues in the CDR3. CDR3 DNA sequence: TGTGCCAGCAGTTTAGTTTTAAGGGATACGCCCCAGCATTTT. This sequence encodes CASSLVLRDTPQHF.

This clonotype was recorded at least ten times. CDR3 in amino acids: CASSPRPGQKNIQYF. For the CDR3, the DNA is TGTGCCAGCAGCCCTCGACCGGGACAGAAAAACATTCAGTACTTC. The rearrangement links TRBV7-8 to TRBJ2-4, with TRBD1 matching 7 bases. Germline V gene sequence: CDR1 SGHVS, CDR2 FQNEAQ. The CDR3 loop spans 15 amino acids. J was trimmed by 4 bases and V by 5 bases; bases with no gene match: 8.

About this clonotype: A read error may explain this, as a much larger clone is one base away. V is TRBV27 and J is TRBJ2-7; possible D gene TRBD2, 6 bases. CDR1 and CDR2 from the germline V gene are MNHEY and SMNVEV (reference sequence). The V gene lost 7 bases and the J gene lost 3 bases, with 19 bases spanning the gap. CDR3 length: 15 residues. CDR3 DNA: TGTGCCAGCACCGTCCTCGCGGAGGGTGTCTACGAGCAGTACTTC. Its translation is CASTVLAEGVYEQYF.

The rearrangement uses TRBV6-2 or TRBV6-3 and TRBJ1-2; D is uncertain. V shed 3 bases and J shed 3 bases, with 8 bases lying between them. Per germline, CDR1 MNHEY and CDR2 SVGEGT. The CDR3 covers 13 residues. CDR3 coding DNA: TGTGCCAGCAGTTATCCGGACTACTATGGCTACACCTTC. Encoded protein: CASSYPDYYGYTF.

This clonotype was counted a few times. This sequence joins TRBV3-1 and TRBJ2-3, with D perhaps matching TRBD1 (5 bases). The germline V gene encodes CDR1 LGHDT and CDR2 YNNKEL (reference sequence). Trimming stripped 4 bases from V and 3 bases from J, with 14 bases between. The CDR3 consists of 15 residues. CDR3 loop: CASSPQGKGTDTQYF. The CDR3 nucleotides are TGTGCCAGCAGCCCGCAGGGAAAGGGGACAGATACGCAGTATTTT.

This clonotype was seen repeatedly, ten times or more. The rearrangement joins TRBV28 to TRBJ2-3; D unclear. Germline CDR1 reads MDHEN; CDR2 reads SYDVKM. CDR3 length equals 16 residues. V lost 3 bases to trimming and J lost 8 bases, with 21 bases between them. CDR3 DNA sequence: TGTGCCAGCAGTTTTGATCGACTCCCGGCGCTGGGTACGCAGTATTTT. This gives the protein CASSFDRLPALGTQYF.

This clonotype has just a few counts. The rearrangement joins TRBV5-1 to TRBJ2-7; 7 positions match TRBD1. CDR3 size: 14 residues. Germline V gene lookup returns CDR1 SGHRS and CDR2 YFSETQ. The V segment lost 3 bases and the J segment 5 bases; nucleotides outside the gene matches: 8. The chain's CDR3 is CASSSGQWSNEQYF. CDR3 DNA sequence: TGCGCCAGCAGCTCGGGACAGTGGTCCAACGAGCAGTACTTC.

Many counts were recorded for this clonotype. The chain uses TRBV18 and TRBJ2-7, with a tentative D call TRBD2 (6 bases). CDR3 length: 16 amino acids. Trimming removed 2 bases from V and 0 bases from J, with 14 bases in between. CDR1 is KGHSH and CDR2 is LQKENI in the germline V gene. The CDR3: CASSPSSGVSSYEQYF. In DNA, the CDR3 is TGTGCCAGCTCACCAAGTAGCGGAGTTAGCTCCTACGAGCAGTACTTC.

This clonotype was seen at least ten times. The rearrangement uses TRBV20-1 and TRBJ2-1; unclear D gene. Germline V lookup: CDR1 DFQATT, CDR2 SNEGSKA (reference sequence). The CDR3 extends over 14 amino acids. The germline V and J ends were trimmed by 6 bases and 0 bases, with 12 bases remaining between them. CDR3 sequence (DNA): TGCAGTGCCATGGGCCCCAGCTCCTACAATGAGCAGTTCTTC. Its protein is CSAMGPSSYNEQFF.

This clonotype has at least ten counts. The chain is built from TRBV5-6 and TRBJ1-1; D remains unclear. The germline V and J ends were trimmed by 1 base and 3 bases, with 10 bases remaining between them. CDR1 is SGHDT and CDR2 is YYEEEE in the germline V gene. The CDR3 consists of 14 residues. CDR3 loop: CASSLYGGDTEAFF. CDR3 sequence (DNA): TGTGCCAGCAGCTTGTATGGCGGGGACACTGAAGCTTTCTTT.

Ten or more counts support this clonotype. The CDR3 nucleotides read TGCAGTGTTCGGACGGATTACAATGAGCAGTTCTTC. This gives the protein CSVRTDYNEQFF. This sequence joins TRBV20-1 and TRBJ2-1; D remains unclear. CDR1 is DFQATT, CDR2 SNEGSKA, per germline (reference sequence). V lost 7 bases to trimming and J lost 4 bases, with 11 bases between them. The CDR3 runs to 12 residues.

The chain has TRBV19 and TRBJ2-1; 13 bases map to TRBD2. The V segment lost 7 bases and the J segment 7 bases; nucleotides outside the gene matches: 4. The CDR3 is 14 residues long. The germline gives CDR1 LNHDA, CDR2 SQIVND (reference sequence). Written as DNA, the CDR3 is TGTGCCAGTAAGGGACTAGCGGGAATAAATGAGCAGTTCTTC. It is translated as CASKGLAGINEQFF.

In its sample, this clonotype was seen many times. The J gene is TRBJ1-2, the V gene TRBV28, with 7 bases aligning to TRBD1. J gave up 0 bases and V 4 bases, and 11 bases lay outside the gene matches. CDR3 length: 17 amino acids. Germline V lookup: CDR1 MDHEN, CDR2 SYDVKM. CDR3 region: CASSSLRGQRPNYGYTF. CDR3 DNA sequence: TGTGCCAGCAGTTCCCTCCGGGGACAGCGTCCTAACTATGGCTACACCTTC.